This TCR beta chain came from a study of T cell responses to AZD1222 COVID-19 vaccine. Notes on the study in general: Most donors were white British, females outnumbered males, and clonal diversity was possibly underestimated.

Data came from immunoSEQ multiplex PCR; TCRdb stores just in-frame clones and leaves some out. The table records 86,000 or so clones, roughly nine tenths of them present only once. The CDR3 is 17 residues long. CDR1 is SGHTS, CDR2 YDEGEE, per germline. V shed 0 bases and J 6 bases; nucleotides not matched to a gene: 10. Details on this clone: Its antigen is unknown.

The sample in question was peripheral blood, obtained on day 0 of AZD1222 vaccination. The gene calls are TRBV5-8 and TRBJ2-3, with TRBD2 matching 10 bases. The clonotype was recovered from an adult in good health. The CDR3 loop is CASSLAASGRSSDTQYF. CDR3 in DNA: TGTGCCAGCAGCTTGGCCGCTAGCGGGAGATCGAGTGATACGCAGTATTTT.